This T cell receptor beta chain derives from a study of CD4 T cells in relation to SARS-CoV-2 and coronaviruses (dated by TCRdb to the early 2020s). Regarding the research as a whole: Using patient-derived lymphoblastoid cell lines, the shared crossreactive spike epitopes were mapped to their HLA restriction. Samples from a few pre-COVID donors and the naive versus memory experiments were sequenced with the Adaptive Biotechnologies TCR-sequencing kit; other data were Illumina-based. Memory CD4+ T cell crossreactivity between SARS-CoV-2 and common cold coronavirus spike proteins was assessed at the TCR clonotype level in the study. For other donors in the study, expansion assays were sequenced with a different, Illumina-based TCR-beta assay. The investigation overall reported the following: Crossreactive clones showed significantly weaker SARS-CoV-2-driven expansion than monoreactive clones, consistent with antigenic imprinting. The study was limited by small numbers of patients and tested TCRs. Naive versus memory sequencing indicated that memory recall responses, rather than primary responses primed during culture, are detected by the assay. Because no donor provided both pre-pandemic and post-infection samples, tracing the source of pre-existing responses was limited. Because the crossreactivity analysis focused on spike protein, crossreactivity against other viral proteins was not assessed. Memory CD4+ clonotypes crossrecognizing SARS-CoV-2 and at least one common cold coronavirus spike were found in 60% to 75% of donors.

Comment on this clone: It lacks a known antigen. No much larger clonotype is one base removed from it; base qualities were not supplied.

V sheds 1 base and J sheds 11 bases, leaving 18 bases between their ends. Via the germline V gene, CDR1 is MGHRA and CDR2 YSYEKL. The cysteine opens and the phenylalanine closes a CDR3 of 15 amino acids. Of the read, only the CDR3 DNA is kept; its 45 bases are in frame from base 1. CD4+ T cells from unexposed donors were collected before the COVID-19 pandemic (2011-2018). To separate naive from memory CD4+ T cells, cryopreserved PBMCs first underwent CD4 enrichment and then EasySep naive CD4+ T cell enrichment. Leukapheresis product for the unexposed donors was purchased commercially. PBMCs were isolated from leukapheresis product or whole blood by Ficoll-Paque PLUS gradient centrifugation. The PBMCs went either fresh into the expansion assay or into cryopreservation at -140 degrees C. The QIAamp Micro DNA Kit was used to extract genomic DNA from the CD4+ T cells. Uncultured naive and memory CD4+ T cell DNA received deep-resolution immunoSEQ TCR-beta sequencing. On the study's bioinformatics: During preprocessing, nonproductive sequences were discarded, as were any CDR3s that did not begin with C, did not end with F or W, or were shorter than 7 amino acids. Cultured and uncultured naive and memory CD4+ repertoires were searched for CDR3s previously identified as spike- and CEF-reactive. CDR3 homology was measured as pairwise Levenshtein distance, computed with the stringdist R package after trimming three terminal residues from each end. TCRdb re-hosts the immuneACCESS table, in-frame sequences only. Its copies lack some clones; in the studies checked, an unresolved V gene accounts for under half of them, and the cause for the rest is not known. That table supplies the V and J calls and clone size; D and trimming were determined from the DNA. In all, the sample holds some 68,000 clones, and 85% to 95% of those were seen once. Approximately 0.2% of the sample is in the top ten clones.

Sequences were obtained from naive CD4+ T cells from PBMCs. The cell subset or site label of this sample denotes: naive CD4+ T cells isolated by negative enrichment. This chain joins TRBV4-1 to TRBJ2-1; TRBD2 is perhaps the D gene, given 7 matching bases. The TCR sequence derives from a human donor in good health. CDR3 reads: CASSQGWGASGKQFF. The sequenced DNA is TGCGCCAGCAGCCAAGGATGGGGGGCTAGCGGTAAGCAGTTCTTC.